This section outlines one T cell receptor (beta chain) sequence together with its context. The antigen it binds to is not known. No quality values exist for individual bases; no much larger clone is one base distant. Preparation of the library involved the immunoSEQ multiplex PCR assay. For the multiplex PCR, a mixture combining 60 forward primers for TCR Vbeta segments and 13 reverse primers for TCR Jbeta segments was used. Amplification of the CDR3 region of rearranged TCR beta genes was performed with a multiplex PCR assay on genomic DNA. The Illumina HiSeq System was used to sequence the amplified TCR beta libraries as 87-base-pair reads. The original pipeline was this. A later analysis counted about 80 million unique TCR beta chains across the 670 or so repertoires, and 10 million to 11 million of these chains were shared by at least two donors. To remove PCR and sequencing errors, raw reads were error-corrected and collapsed into unique sequences using a nearest-neighbor algorithm that merged closely related sequences. V, D and J gene segments were assigned by aligning CDR3 sequences to IMGT reference sequences. For a sequence to be retained, a match of at least six nucleotides to both a V gene segment and a J gene segment was required. A rearrangement counted as productive if the CDR3 had no stop codons and remained in frame with V and J, and every other rearrangement counted as non-productive. Following IMGT convention, CDR3 was defined as the stretch from the second conserved V-encoded cysteine up to the conserved J-encoded phenylalanine. The earlier analysis of fewer than 750 of the donors excluded sequences that lacked an unambiguous match to a single V gene segment. An earlier analysis of several hundred of the donors classified V segments as functional when productive rearrangements were above 56.7% and as segregating when the standard deviation between donors was above 5%. A statistical classification framework was developed to diagnose cytomegalovirus status using the catalog of TCR beta chain sequences. A later analysis assigned V and J genes by comparing TCR nucleotide sequences with IMGT/GENE-DB human TR gene sequences. The TCRdist pipeline was used in a later analysis to assign CDR3 sequences and most-parsimonious VDJ recombination scenarios. In a later analysis, each TCR beta chain was defined by its CDR3 amino acid sequence together with its V-gene family, and reads lacking a unique V-gene family were excluded. A later analysis removed 592 highly shared, low-generation-probability nucleotide sequences to deal with suspected cross-contamination and a sequencing artifact. In a later analysis, a clonal expansion index was calculated for each public chain from normalized within-repertoire ranks of inferred template counts. In a later analysis, generation probabilities were computed using a VDJ recombination model fitted to out-of-frame rearrangements, and the results were checked against IGoR. In a later analysis, TCR-TCR, TCR-HLA and TCR-CMV co-occurrence was scored with hypergeometric tests, and a repertoire-size bias correction was applied to TCR pairs. False discovery rates were estimated in a later analysis by permuting HLA or CMV assignments 20 times. In a later analysis, co-occurring TCRs were grouped with DBSCAN, and TCRdist sequence similarity was added when clustering was performed within HLA-allele-positive subsets. For co-occurrence clustering, repertoires with fewer than 30,000 or more than 120,000 public chains were excluded, along with about five repertoires with anomalous nucleotide sharing. The table comes from immuneACCESS by way of TCRdb, which keeps in-frame sequences with V and J called. Part of the clones is missing from these tables; in studies checked, under half for an unresolved V gene and the rest for unknown reasons. V and J calls and clone size are those listed in that table; D and trimming were worked out from the DNA. This sample comprises approximately 240,000 clones, roughly 87% of them detected only once. The ten largest clones represent 5.4% of the sample.

In total, around 600 healthy bone marrow donors made up the cohort. Cohort members were all nominally healthy when sampled, although unrecorded immune exposures were likely present. The donor tested CMV seropositive, placing the donor among the roughly 270 seropositive members of the cohort. A peripheral blood sample was provided by each donor, and peripheral blood mononuclear cells were used for TCR beta sequencing. Genomic DNA was extracted from the blood cell samples with the Qiagen DNeasy Blood Extraction Kit. The sample originates from a study of cytomegalovirus exposure and HLA in healthy donors (dated by TCRdb to about 2017). With regard to the full study: An earlier analysis of some 500 of the donors reported approximately 270 Gb of sequence data and approximately 110 million unique TCR beta sequences from about 200 million T cells. The number of donors typed differed by locus, with about 629-640 for A, B, C, DRB1 and DQB1, over 500 for DQA1, nearly 610 for DPA1, and around 430 for DPB1. The later analysis used no new phenotypic data to find candidate immune exposures, relying instead on TCR beta sequences and their occurrence across donors. An earlier analysis of 500 to 650 of the donors applied high-throughput TCR beta sequencing to assess whether each TCR beta V gene segment acted as functional or pseudogenic. HLA typing included class I and class II loci at four-digit resolution. Because of strong linkage in the cohort, a handful of DR-DQ haplotypes were treated as single units for association and clustering. In a later genetic analysis, genome-wide SNP genotypes for about three fifths of the 666 donors were used, and that subset was treated as a discovery cohort. The T cell repertoires of under 700 subjects were profiled by immunosequencing and related to cytomegalovirus serostatus. Donor age, sex, ethnicity and CMV serostatus were collected together with the repertoire data. Every repertoire in the discovery cohort had been generated on one and the same sequencing platform. On average, 235,054 unique TCR beta nucleotide sequences were sequenced per donor among some 430 genotyped donors of the cohort, with 15% to 20% of those sequences being non-productive. A later analysis re-analyzed previously published TCR beta repertoires from roughly 600 donors and added high-resolution HLA genotyping to study TCR occurrence patterns. A separate validation cohort of approximately 120 different subjects was used in addition to the approximately 640-subject first cohort. Of the 300 to 500 genotyped donors, 75% to 85% were placed in the genetic ancestry cluster associated with self-reported Caucasian donors. The study was designed to test whether signatures of past pathogen exposure could be identified by cataloging public T cell receptors. An early release that covered about 600 HLA-typed donors contained about 300 gigabases of sequencing data and about 84 million unique TCR sequences. To predict cytomegalovirus infection status, the study brought together high-throughput TCR immunosequencing, statistical association of individual TCRs with disease status, and machine learning. General findings and caveats noted by the study authors: At a false discovery rate of 0.05, a later analysis linked 16,951 TCR beta sequences to specific HLA alleles. Broadly in line with IMGT annotations, most TCR beta V segments showed up in productive rearrangements about 87% or about 30% of the time in an earlier analysis of 450 to 600 of the donors. A total of some 180 TCR beta chains were listed by the study as associated with cytomegalovirus. When HLA alleles, especially DR and DQ, strongly co-occurred, TCR associations were difficult to assign to individual alleles. Presence/absence analyses assumed roughly uniform sequencing depth across donors, an assumption that may not hold. A further reported finding was that TCR beta sequences accurately predicted the HLA-A and HLA-B alleles for most subjects in the first cohort. A later analysis reported that several top co-occurrence clusters appeared linked to parvovirus B19, influenza, CMV and Epstein-Barr virus. Correlated functional status among segregating V segments might be attributable to linkage disequilibrium, but an unknown experimental factor could not be ruled out. Immune exposure information for the cohort was limited to CMV serostatus. While some public TCRs were present in many individuals, most TCR sequences turned up only very rarely across donors. It was suggested by the authors that the approach could potentially be generalized to other disease states and immunological phenotypes. In a later analysis, TCR association rates were found to vary across HLA loci, with the most associated TCRs seen for DRB1 alleles and the fewest for HLA-C alleles. In a later analysis, HLA-associated TCR beta chains showed more clonal expansion and lower generation probabilities than non-associated chains that were equally common. Three of the identified cytomegalovirus-associated TCR beta chains were confirmed in vitro to be specific for cytomegalovirus antigens. This cohort had only TCR beta chains sequenced, and the lack of alpha or paired-chain data limited which features could be detected. Because counts were too low, seventeen rarely observed V segments, including chromosome 9 orphons, were left out of the earlier analysis of 587 of the donors. The classifier was reported to diagnose cytomegalovirus status with high specificity and sensitivity in both the original and validation cohorts. The 87-base-pair reads could not distinguish some IMGT-functional V segments, including TRBV6-2 and TRBV6-3, so those segments were excluded. An association between a missense DCLRE1C variant and V-gene and J-gene trimming of TCR beta chains was found in a later genetic analysis and replicated in an independent cohort. A cluster of highly shared sequence variants was judged likely to represent a technical artifact of the sequencing pipeline. A later analysis found that most CMV-associated TCR beta chains appeared HLA-restricted, with HLA associations seemingly driven largely by CMV exposure. HLA typing was unavailable for some donors at each locus, so association tests used only the typed subset. According to a later genetic analysis, donors in an Asian-associated ancestry cluster had fewer N-insertions in productive TCRs than the approximately 610-donor mean.

The CDR3 sequence holds 14 residues, the cysteine and phenylalanine included. The DNA shown is the 42-base CDR3, in frame from base 1. The germline V and J ends show losses of 4 bases and 6 bases respectively, and no gene match explains 4 bases of the junction. The germline V gene yields KGHSH for CDR1 and LQKENI for CDR2. Here the chain combines TRBV18 and TRBJ2-1; TRBD1 fits 9 bases in the junction. The TCR comes from a woman aged 40 to 55 in good health and CMV-seropositive. Sequencing was performed on PBMCs. Here the CDR3 is given as CASSHKGQGNEQFF. The nucleotides are TGTGCCAGCTCACATAAGGGACAGGGCAATGAGCAGTTCTTC.